This TCR beta chain appears in the sequencing data of a study of shared clonotypes between healthy human individuals. Overall study findings and caveats: Sampling covered blood only; tissue repertoires likely differ. Naive CD4 clonotypes were shared across a handful of donors at 4% to 5%.

Trimming removed 4 bases at V and 4 bases at J, with 10 bases between. This CDR3 is built from 13 residues. Germline loops: CDR1 SGHNT, CDR2 YYREEE (reference sequence). Concerning this clone itself: Its antigen is unidentified.

Researchers divided each subset's genomic DNA evenly across several immunoSEQ plates. Sequencing used immunoSEQ multiplex PCR; TCRdb keeps in-frame clones, though not all of them. The data show roughly 2,000,000 clones, approximately 92% seen once. The naive CD8 fraction comprised CD45RO-negative cells positively selected for CCR7 and excluded terminally differentiated effector memory CD45RA+ cells. The clonotype was recovered from a man between 18 and 29 years old in good health. Some clones in this sample may be carry-over from other donors' samples. The rearrangement joins TRBV5-4 to TRBJ2-3; no clear D. Sequenced material: naive CD8+ T cells from PBMCs. This CDR3 reads CASSPLKADTQYF. DNA for the CDR3: TGTGCCAGCAGCCCGTTGAAGGCAGATACGCAGTATTTT.